These 25 T cell receptor beta chains were sequenced from one sample in a study of cytomegalovirus exposure and HLA in healthy donors (dated by TCRdb to between 2016 and 2019). The library was built by means of the immunoSEQ multiplex PCR assay. A mixture of 60 forward primers for TCR Vbeta segments and 13 reverse primers for TCR Jbeta segments was used in the multiplex PCR. TCRdb mirrors the immuneACCESS table, restricted to in-frame sequences. Some clones are absent from its copies; in checked studies, under half trace to an unresolved V gene, and the reason for the others is unknown. In all, the sample holds around 100,000 clones, and 74% of those were seen once. The ten largest make up around 3.9% of the sample. The specimen sequenced was PBMCs. These TCRs come from a woman aged 40 to 50 in good health and CMV-seropositive.

The V call is TRBV11-3, the J call TRBJ1-1; D unresolved. Between the trimmed V and J ends, which lost 1 base and 1 base, there was a span of 7 bases. The CDR3 spans 14 residues. CDR1 and CDR2 from the germline V gene are SGHNT and YENEEA. The DNA for the CDR3 is TGTGCCAGCAGCTTAGTAGTCGGGAACACTGAAGCTTTCTTT. It translates to CASSLVVGNTEAFF.

This chain uses TRBV9 with TRBJ1-1; D perhaps matches TRBD1 (6 bases). CDR3 length equals 15 residues. Germline CDR1 is SGDLS and CDR2 is YYNGEE. Trimming pared 3 bases from V and 1 base from J, leaving 13 bases between. The CDR3 spells CASSAPRGRNTEAFF. CDR3 in DNA: TGTGCCAGCAGCGCCCCCAGGGGCAGGAACACTGAAGCTTTCTTT.

Only one count was recorded for this clone. The rearrangement uses TRBV28 and TRBJ2-3; D is possibly TRBD2 (7 bases). There are 15 residues in the CDR3. V was clipped by 5 bases and J by 5 bases, with 17 bases between them. The germline V gene has CDR1 MDHEN and CDR2 SYDVKM. CDR3 DNA sequence: TGTGCCAGCAGTCCTCCTGGGAGGGGGAGAGATACGCAGTATTTT. Translation: CASSPPGRGRDTQYF.

The chain couples TRBV19 to TRBJ2-7; 11 nucleotides agree with TRBD1. Losses at the gene ends were 5 bases for V and 4 bases for J; bases not matched to a gene: 4. The V gene's germline CDR1 is LNHDA and CDR2 SQIVND (reference sequence). The CDR3 consists of 14 residues. This CDR3 is CASSFGTGGYEQYF. The CDR3 coding sequence is TGTGCCAGTAGTTTCGGGACAGGGGGGTACGAGCAGTACTTC.

This clone was detected a few times. The rearrangement uses TRBV6-5 and TRBJ1-1; TRBD1 might be the D (6 bases). CDR3 length: 16 amino acids. V was trimmed by 4 bases and J by 5 bases, leaving 20 bases between them. CDR1 and CDR2 from the germline V gene are MNHEY and SVGAGI. The CDR3 nucleotides are TGTGCCAGCAGTTTCCAACAGGGTTTCCTGATGACTGAAGCTTTCTTT. Its protein product is CASSFQQGFLMTEAFF.

V is TRBV4-1 and J is TRBJ1-2, with 9 bases fitting TRBD1. There are 16 residues in the CDR3. Germline V gene sequence: CDR1 MGHRA, CDR2 YSYEKL. With V trimmed by 1 base and J by 2 bases, 5 bases remained unmatched. CDR3 sequence: CASSQAGTGSNYGYTF. The CDR3 DNA is TGCGCCAGCAGCCAAGCGGGGACAGGGAGCAACTATGGCTACACCTTC.

The chain joins TRBV18 to TRBJ2-3, with 9 nucleotides matching TRBD1. The length of the CDR3 is 15 residues. Germline CDR1 and CDR2: KGHSH and LQKENI. The trim removed 0 bases at V and 4 bases at J, leaving 2 bases unmatched. CDR3 DNA: TGTGCCAGCTCACCACCGGGACAGGGCCCAGATACGCAGTATTTT. This translates into CASSPPGQGPDTQYF. Full variable domain (remainder filled in from reference TRBV18 and TRBJ2-3): NAGVMQNPRHLVRRRGQEARLRCSPMKGHSHVYWYRQLPEEGLKFMVYLQKENIIDESGMPKERFSAEFPKEGPSILRIQQVVRGDSAAYFCASSPPGQGPDTQYFGPGTRLTVL.

In its sample, this clone was seen a few times. This chain joins TRBV4-1 and TRBJ2-2; 7 bases fit TRBD2. CDR1 is MGHRA and CDR2 is YSYEKL in the germline V gene. V lost 2 bases and J lost 0; bases outside the gene matches: 9. The CDR3 length is 18 residues. CDR3 DNA: TGCGCCAGCAGCCAAAATCGGGCTAGCGGACCGAACACCGGGGAGCTGTTTTTT. This translates into CASSQNRASGPNTGELFF.

The chain is built from TRBV30 and TRBJ2-7, with a tentative D call TRBD1 (6 bases). V was cut by 4 bases and J by 3 bases, with 13 bases left in between. The germline V gene encodes CDR1 GTSNPN and CDR2 SVGIG (reference sequence). There are 13 residues in the CDR3. CDR3 region: CAWTHGTNYEQYF. DNA for the CDR3: TGTGCCTGGACCCACGGGACAAACTACGAGCAGTACTTC.

The rearrangement links TRBV27 to TRBJ2-3; 14 nucleotides line up with TRBD2. Germline CDR1 and CDR2: MNHEY and SMNVEV (reference sequence). The CDR3 extends over 16 amino acids. The trim removed 4 bases at V and 4 bases at J, leaving 4 bases unmatched. The CDR3 nucleotides read TGTGCCAGCAGTTCCCGGACTAGCGGGGGGCCAGATACGCAGTATTTT. It is translated as CASSSRTSGGPDTQYF.

This clone was seen only a few times. The CDR3: CASSATTGNTEAFF. In nucleotides, the CDR3 is TGTGCCAGCAGCGCTACTACAGGGAACACTGAAGCTTTCTTT. The rearrangement links TRBV7-6 to TRBJ1-1, with D maybe TRBD1 (5 bases). The V end lost 5 bases, the J end lost 1 base, and 11 bases lay between the germline ends. The CDR3 spans 14 residues. CDR1 and CDR2 (germline): SGHVS, FNYEAQ.

V and J are TRBV29-1 and TRBJ1-2; no firm D call. From germline, CDR1 is SQVTM and CDR2 ANQGSEA. The CDR3 length is 10 residues. Deletions cut 5 bases from V and 4 bases from J, with 5 bases between. The CDR3 nucleotides read TGCAGCGTTTTTAGCTATGGCTACACCTTC. Translation: CSVFSYGYTF.

The chain carries TRBV14 and TRBJ2-1, with 7 bases matching TRBD2. V was clipped by 1 base and J by 0 bases; unmatched bases: 3. Germline V CDR1 and CDR2: SGHDN, FVKESK. The CDR3 extends over 16 amino acids. The DNA for the CDR3 is TGTGCCAGCAGCCAAGTAGCGGGCAGCTCCTACAATGAGCAGTTCTTC. Its protein product is CASSQVAGSSYNEQFF.

The genes are TRBV9 and TRBJ2-4, with 7 bases aligning to TRBD2. The CDR3 spans 16 residues. Germline V lookup: CDR1 SGDLS, CDR2 YYNGEE. V was clipped by 4 bases and J by 0 bases; unmatched bases: 7. The CDR3 loop is CASSPRDYQAKNIQYF. The CDR3 nucleotides read TGTGCCAGCAGCCCTCGGGACTACCAAGCCAAAAACATTCAGTACTTC.

The chain is built from TRBV14 and TRBJ2-3; a possible D gene is TRBD2 (6 bases). Germline V gene sequence: CDR1 SGHDN, CDR2 FVKESK. V was shortened by 1 base and J by 2 bases, with 7 bases between the two germline ends. The CDR3 sequence is 14 residues long. The CDR3 region has the DNA TGTGCCAGCAGCCAAGGGACTACCACAGATACGCAGTATTTT. Translated: CASSQGTTTDTQYF.

The chain links TRBV9 to TRBJ2-2; 16 bases align to TRBD2. V gave up 4 bases and J gave up 8 bases; unmatched junction bases: 11. This CDR3 has 18 residues. CDR1 and CDR2 (germline): SGDLS, YYNGEE. The chain's CDR3 is CASSPQGLAGGPEGELFF. DNA of the CDR3: TGTGCCAGCAGCCCACAGGGACTAGCGGGGGGGCCTGAAGGGGAGCTGTTTTTT.

V and J are TRBV9 and TRBJ1-1; 7 positions match TRBD1. CDR1 SGDLS and CDR2 YYNGEE come from the germline V gene. This CDR3 is 14 amino acids long. V shed 4 bases and J 1 base; nucleotides not matched to a gene: 4. The CDR3 DNA reads TGTGCCAGCAGCCAGACAGGGACGAACACTGAAGCTTTCTTT. Protein: CASSQTGTNTEAFF.

The chain joins TRBV29-1 to TRBJ2-3; D gene uncertain. Trimming took 3 bases from V and 0 from J, leaving 10 bases between them. Germline V gene data show CDR1 as SQVTM and CDR2 as ANQGSEA. CDR3 length: 14 amino acids. CDR3 region: CSVEGRSSTDTQYF. CDR3 DNA sequence: TGCAGCGTTGAGGGCAGGTCTAGCACAGATACGCAGTATTTT.

This rearrangement joins TRBV27 to TRBJ2-1; 9 bases align to TRBD1. CDR3 length: 14 amino acids. Germline loops: CDR1 MNHEY, CDR2 SMNVEV (reference sequence). V was clipped by 7 bases and J by 3 bases; unmatched bases: 4. The CDR3 here is CASTKGQGYNEQFF. CDR3 coding DNA: TGTGCCAGCACGAAGGGACAGGGCTACAATGAGCAGTTCTTC.

The chain recombines TRBV5-1 with TRBJ2-3, with TRBD2 identical over 11 bases. CDR3 length equals 14 residues. From germline, CDR1 is SGHRS and CDR2 YFSETQ. After removal of 2 bases from V and 6 bases from J, the junction contained 2 bases not matched to a gene. The CDR3 sequence: CASSFGTSGDTQYF. For the CDR3, the DNA is TGCGCCAGCAGCTTTGGGACTAGCGGCGATACGCAGTATTTT.

This chain uses TRBV18 with TRBJ2-1; 8 bases are shared with TRBD1. The CDR3 is 16 residues long. CDR1 is KGHSH and CDR2 is LQKENI in the germline V gene. With V trimmed by 5 bases and J by 2 bases, 8 bases remained unmatched. The CDR3 reads CASSDQGAGTYNEQFF. CDR3 nucleotide sequence: TGTGCCAGCTCAGATCAGGGGGCTGGAACCTACAATGAGCAGTTCTTC.

This chain links TRBV4-3 with TRBJ2-3; D unclear. The CDR3 is 16 amino acids. The germline CDR1 and CDR2 sequences are LGHNA and YSLEER. Trimming stripped 2 bases from V and 2 bases from J, with 14 bases between. CDR3 sequence: CASSQSRVRFTDTQYF. The CDR3 region has the DNA TGCGCCAGCAGCCAAAGCCGAGTCCGGTTCACAGATACGCAGTATTTT.

A note on this clone: Other nucleotide sequences in the sample specify the same CDR3. DNA for the CDR3: TGTGCCAGCAGCGGAGGACTGGCTCGGATCCACGAGCAGTACTTC. Amino acid sequence: CASSGGLARIHEQYF. This sequence joins TRBV27 and TRBJ2-7; maybe TRBD2 (5 bases). The V gene lost 6 bases and the J gene lost 5 bases, with 20 bases spanning the gap. The germline CDR1 and CDR2 sequences are MNHEY and SMNVEV (reference sequence). The CDR3 sequence is 15 residues long.

The chain employs TRBV5-4 and TRBJ2-5, with TRBD2 matching 7 bases. CDR3 size: 15 residues. Trimming cost V 0 bases and J 5 bases; bases outside gene matches: 7. Germline V gene lookup returns CDR1 SGHNT and CDR2 YYREEE (reference sequence). CDR3 DNA: TGTGCCAGCAGCTTGGAGTTGCGGGAGAGGGAGACCCAGTACTTC. It codes for CASSLELRERETQYF.

The V gene is TRBV7-2, the J gene TRBJ2-4; TRBD2 might be the D (7 bases). Per germline, CDR1 SGHTA and CDR2 FQGNSA. The CDR3 runs to 19 residues. The germline V and J ends were trimmed by 2 bases and 0 bases, with 20 bases remaining between them. CDR3 sequence reads: CASSLRGGGDSRAKNIQYF. The CDR3 DNA is TGTGCCAGCAGCTTACGTGGAGGGGGGGACTCGCGAGCCAAAAACATTCAGTACTTC.